The 28 T cell receptor beta chains below all came from one sample that was sequenced in a study of blood T cell repertoires in COVID-19. Libraries were prepared by immunoSEQ multiplex PCR; TCRdb keeps only in-frame clonotypes and omits some of them. The table includes about 300,000 clones, over 85% detected once. The sequenced material came from peripheral blood. All receptors derive from a woman aged 25 to 45 with COVID-19, enrolled during active disease.

This chain connects TRBV7-2 to TRBJ2-3; TRBD2 aligns across 10 bases. The CDR3 is made up of 16 amino acids. Losses at the gene ends were 2 bases for V and 2 bases for J; bases not matched to a gene: 4. Germline V gives CDR1 SGHTA, CDR2 FQGNSA. In DNA, the CDR3 is TGTGCCAGCAGCTTACGTAGCGGGGGGTCCACAGATACGCAGTATTTT. This gives the protein CASSLRSGGSTDTQYF.

This clone has only a few counts. The DNA for the CDR3 is TGTGCCAGCAGCCCAACAGGGGGCCATGGCTACACCTTC. Protein sequence: CASSPTGGHGYTF. V usage is TRBV7-3 and J usage is TRBJ1-2, with TRBD1 matching 9 bases. The CDR3 totals 13 residues. V shed 5 bases, J shed 6 bases, and the junction held 4 bases outside the gene matches. The germline gives CDR1 SGHTA, CDR2 FQGTGA.

The rearrangement joins TRBV18 to TRBJ2-5, with TRBD1 matching over 8 bases. Germline V gene lookup returns CDR1 KGHSH and CDR2 LQKENI. This CDR3 has 15 residues. The V gene end was trimmed by 2 bases and the J gene end by 7 bases; junction bases not matched to a gene: 9. Here the CDR3 reads CASSPYRPGGPTQYF. In DNA form, the CDR3 reads TGTGCCAGCTCACCATACCGCCCAGGGGGCCCGACCCAGTACTTC.

The genes are TRBV9 and TRBJ2-2; tentative D call: TRBD1 (6 bases). The V and J ends lost 3 bases and 3 bases respectively, with 9 bases between them. Per the germline V gene, CDR1 is SGDLS and CDR2 is YYNGEE. The CDR3 runs 14 residues. This chain's CDR3 is CASSEGTHTGELFF. DNA of the CDR3: TGTGCCAGCAGCGAAGGGACACACACCGGGGAGCTGTTTTTT.

The CDR3 is CASSLVGWTSSYNEQFF. In nucleotides, the CDR3 is TGTGCCAGCAGCTTAGTCGGTTGGACTAGTTCCTACAATGAGCAGTTCTTC. The chain couples TRBV7-8 to TRBJ2-1, with 7 bases identical to TRBD2. There are 17 residues in the CDR3. The junction had 7 bases not matched to a gene; V was cut back by 1 base and J by 1 base. Germline lookup yields CDR1 SGHVS and CDR2 FQNEAQ. Variable domain in full (rest from reference TRBV7-8 and TRBJ2-1): GAGVSQSPRYKVAKRGQDVALRCDPISGHVSLFWYQQALGQGPEFLTYFQNEAQLDKSGLPSDRFFAERPEGSVSTLKIQRTQQEDSAVYLCASSLVGWTSSYNEQFFGPGTRLTVL.

The V and J genes are TRBV6-6 and TRBJ1-5; the D gene is possibly TRBD1 (5 bases). The CDR3 extends over 16 amino acids. CDR1 is MNHNY and CDR2 is SVGAGI in the germline V gene (reference sequence). The V end lost 4 bases, the J end lost 3 bases, and 16 bases lay between the germline ends. CDR3 DNA sequence: TGTGCCAGCAGTTCCACGGACAAGATCGTCAATCAGCCCCAGCATTTT. Translated: CASSSTDKIVNQPQHF.

The chain carries TRBV18 and TRBJ1-1; D unresolved. Germline V gene sequence: CDR1 KGHSH, CDR2 LQKENI. V lost 6 bases, J lost 5 bases, and 22 bases lay in between. This CDR3 is 16 amino acids long. The CDR3 reads CASSRVRPGEMTEAFF. The CDR3 nucleotides are TGTGCCAGCTCCCGTGTTCGTCCTGGTGAGATGACTGAAGCTTTCTTT. Drawing the rest from reference TRBV18 and TRBJ1-1, the complete variable domain is NAGVMQNPRHLVRRRGQEARLRCSPMKGHSHVYWYRQLPEEGLKFMVYLQKENIIDESGMPKERFSAEFPKEGPSILRIQQVVRGDSAAYFCASSRVRPGEMTEAFFGQGTRLTVV.

The chain combines TRBV19 with TRBJ1-6; the D gene is possibly TRBD1 (5 bases). V was clipped by 4 bases and J by 10 bases, with 17 bases between them. CDR3 length equals 15 residues. Germline CDR1 and CDR2: LNHDA and SQIVND (reference sequence). CDR3 coding DNA: TGTGCCAGTAGTACGTCCGGAGGGGCTGGCTCACCCCTCCACTTT. This gives the protein CASSTSGGAGSPLHF.

The V and J genes are TRBV10-1 and TRBJ1-1, with D perhaps matching TRBD1 (5 bases). This CDR3 is built from 12 residues. V shed 3 bases and J shed 11 bases, with 13 bases lying between them. Germline loops: CDR1 WNHNN, CDR2 SYGVQD (reference sequence). CDR3: CASSERGLGAFF. CDR3 DNA sequence: TGCGCCAGCAGTGAAAGGGGCCTGGGGGCTTTCTTT.

The chain combines TRBV7-9 with TRBJ1-6; TRBD1 matches 9 bases. V was pared by 4 bases and J by 8 bases, with 3 bases of the junction left unmatched. This CDR3 region has 14 residues. The germline CDR1 and CDR2 sequences are SEHNR and FQNEAQ (reference sequence). The CDR3 reads CASSSGTGYSPLHF. CDR3 in DNA: TGTGCCAGCAGCTCCGGGACAGGGTATTCACCCCTCCACTTT. The full variable domain, rest sourced from reference TRBV7-9 and TRBJ1-6, is DTGVSQNPRHKITKRGQNVTFRCDPISEHNRLYWYRQTLGQGPEFLTYFQNEAQLEKSRLLSDRFSAERPKGSFSTLEIQRTEQGDSAMYLCASSSGTGYSPLHFGNGTRLTVT.

CDR3 sequence: CASSLAASGGFYNEQFF. The CDR3 DNA sequence: TGTGCCAGCAGCTTAGCGGCTAGCGGGGGGTTCTACAATGAGCAGTTCTTC. The J gene is TRBJ2-1, the V gene TRBV7-2; 11 bases are shared with TRBD2. Germline V CDR1 and CDR2: SGHTA, FQGNSA. This CDR3 is built from 17 residues. The trim removed 0 bases at V and 3 bases at J, leaving 4 bases unmatched.

This rearrangement joins TRBV25-1 to TRBJ1-2; D is possibly TRBD1 (6 bases). V lost 1 base to trimming and J lost 6 bases, with 15 bases between them. Germline V gene sequence: CDR1 MGHDK, CDR2 SYGVNS. This CDR3 is built from 15 residues. The CDR3 loop reads CASSESLTGIDGYTF. The DNA for the CDR3 is TGTGCCAGCAGTGAATCCCTTACAGGGATTGATGGCTACACCTTC.

This chain links TRBV27 with TRBJ1-6, with 8 bases identical to TRBD1. V was pared by 6 bases and J by 7 bases, with 8 bases of the junction left unmatched. CDR3 length: 15 residues. CDR1 and CDR2 (germline): MNHEY, SMNVEV (reference sequence). This CDR3 reads CASRDRDLPNSPLHF. CDR3 in DNA: TGTGCCAGCAGGGACAGGGACTTACCCAATTCACCCCTCCACTTT.

This chain links TRBV6-5 with TRBJ1-2, with D uncertain. CDR3 size: 16 residues. V was pared by 0 bases and J by 8 bases, with 19 bases between. Germline CDR1 MNHEY, CDR2 SVGAGI. This chain's CDR3 is CASSYSNAVSSEGYTF. In DNA form, the CDR3 reads TGTGCCAGCAGTTACTCGAACGCTGTCTCATCGGAGGGCTACACCTTC.

The V gene is TRBV7-2, the J gene TRBJ1-5; D unresolved. CDR3 length: 14 residues. Deletions cut 1 base from V and 1 base from J, with 5 bases between. Looked up from germline, CDR1 is SGHTA and CDR2 is FQGNSA. CDR3 bases: TGTGCCAGCAGCTTAGTAAGCAGCAATCAGCCCCAGCATTTT. Amino acids: CASSLVSSNQPQHF. Supplemented by reference TRBV7-2 and TRBJ1-5, the full variable domain reads GAGVSQSPSNKVTEKGKDVELRCDPISGHTALYWYRQSLGQGLEFLIYFQGNSAPDKSGLPSDRFSAERTGGSVSTLTIQRTQQEDSAVYLCASSLVSSNQPQHFGDGTRLSIL.

The rearrangement joins TRBV6-5 to TRBJ1-2; no definite D call. The ends were cut back, 6 bases at V and 5 bases at J, with 19 bases in the middle. Germline V CDR1 and CDR2: MNHEY, SVGAGI. This CDR3 is 15 amino acids long. CDR3 DNA: TGTGCCAGCAGCTCCTTCGTGGGAGGCGGATATGGCTACACCTTC. This sequence encodes CASSSFVGGGYGYTF.

This chain connects TRBV24-1 to TRBJ2-7, with 7 bases aligning to TRBD1. The germline CDR1 and CDR2 sequences are KGHDR and SFDVKD. The CDR3 extends over 13 amino acids. V trimming: 5 bases; J trimming: 4 bases; junction bases outside the gene matches: 4. The chain's CDR3 is CATSAGQRYEQYF. Here the CDR3 DNA reads TGTGCCACCAGTGCGGGACAGCGTTACGAGCAGTACTTC.

This sequence joins TRBV9 and TRBJ1-2, with 12 positions matching TRBD1. The V gene end was trimmed by 3 bases and the J gene end by 8 bases; junction bases not matched to a gene: 5. The germline V gene has CDR1 SGDLS and CDR2 YYNGEE. The CDR3 covers 14 residues. The CDR3 spells CASSAGTGGFGYTF. The CDR3 bases are TGTGCCAGCAGCGCCGGGACAGGGGGCTTCGGCTACACCTTC. Filled out from reference TRBV9 and TRBJ1-2, the complete variable domain reads DSGVTQTPKHLITATGQRVTLRCSPRSGDLSVYWYQQSLDQGLQFLIQYYNGEERAKGNILERFSAQQFPDLHSELNLSSLELGDSALYFCASSAGTGGFGYTFGSGTRLTVV.

DNA for the CDR3: TGTGCCACCAGTGAGTCCGGGACAGGGGGGTATGGCTACACCTTC. Protein product: CATSESGTGGYGYTF. V gene TRBV24-1 combines with J gene TRBJ1-2; TRBD1 matches 11 bases. The length of the CDR3 is 15 residues. The V and J ends lost 4 bases and 5 bases, in that order; junction bases with no gene match: 5. Per germline, CDR1 KGHDR and CDR2 SFDVKD.

V gene TRBV6-5 combines with J gene TRBJ1-1; 9 nucleotides align to TRBD1. CDR3 length: 13 residues. Trimming at V came to 1 base and at J to 8 bases, leaving 2 bases not matched to a gene. Germline V gene lookup returns CDR1 MNHEY and CDR2 SVGAGI. CDR3 in amino acids: CASSYWGQGEAFF. The CDR3 nucleotides are TGTGCCAGCAGTTACTGGGGACAGGGAGAAGCTTTCTTT.

This rearrangement joins TRBV5-1 to TRBJ1-4; D uncertain. Trimming took 2 bases from V and 0 from J, leaving 5 bases between them. The CDR3 covers 14 residues. The germline V gene has CDR1 SGHRS and CDR2 YFSETQ. This chain's CDR3 is CASSLAATNEKLFF. The DNA for the CDR3 is TGCGCCAGCAGCTTAGCGGCAACTAATGAAAAACTGTTTTTT.

The V call is TRBV4-3, the J call TRBJ2-1, with 9 bases fitting TRBD2. The CDR3 loop spans 18 amino acids. Germline CDR1 and CDR2: LGHNA and YSLEER. V gave up 0 bases and J gave up 7 bases; unmatched junction bases: 13. This CDR3 is CASSQDRVAGGMGNEQFF. The CDR3 nucleotides are TGCGCCAGCAGCCAAGATCGGGTGGCGGGGGGGATGGGTAATGAGCAGTTCTTC.

The CDR3 reads CASSFQTDGRTGELFF. The CDR3 DNA reads TGTGCCAGCAGCTTCCAGACAGACGGAAGAACCGGGGAGCTGTTTTTT. The chain links TRBV7-6 to TRBJ2-2; maybe TRBD1 (5 bases). The germline V gene has CDR1 SGHVS and CDR2 FNYEAQ. The CDR3 is 16 residues long. The ends were cut back, 3 bases at V and 5 bases at J, with 16 bases in the middle.

The chain has TRBV2 and TRBJ1-6, with 10 bases that match TRBD1. Germline CDR1 SNHLY, CDR2 FYNNEI. V was pared by 6 bases and J by 10 bases, with 6 bases of the junction left unmatched. The CDR3 runs to 14 residues. The CDR3 sequence is CASSPPGQGSPLHF. CDR3 coding DNA: TGTGCCAGCAGCCCACCGGGACAGGGGTCACCCCTCCACTTT. The full variable domain, rest sourced from reference TRBV2 and TRBJ1-6, is EPEVTQTPSHQVTQMGQEVILRCVPISNHLYFYWYRQILGQKVEFLVSFYNNEISEKSEIFDDQFSVERPDGSNFTLKIRSTKLEDSAMYFCASSPPGQGSPLHFGNGTRLTVT.

The chain is built from TRBV6-5 and TRBJ2-2, with no clear D. V lost 6 bases and J lost 5, with 16 bases in between. CDR1 and CDR2 (germline): MNHEY, SVGAGI. CDR3 size: 15 residues. CDR3 nucleotides: TGTGCCAGCAGCCCCGACTCCCTCCGGACCGGGGAGCTGTTTTTT. It codes for CASSPDSLRTGELFF.

The V call is TRBV7-8, the J call TRBJ1-2, with 7 bases fitting TRBD1. This CDR3 has 14 residues. Germline V gene data show CDR1 as SGHVS and CDR2 as FQNEAQ. Germline trimming cut 1 base from V and 8 bases from J; bases unmatched to any gene: 7. The CDR3, as DNA: TGTGCCAGCAGCTTAGTAGACAGGGTTAAGGGCTACACCTTC. Translated, it gives CASSLVDRVKGYTF.

The gene calls are TRBV5-6 and TRBJ1-6, with D possibly TRBD1 on 5 matching bases. This CDR3 is built from 16 residues. Germline CDR1 and CDR2: SGHDT and YYEEEE. Deletions cut 1 base from V and 0 bases from J, with 8 bases between. The CDR3 protein is CASSLWGPSYNSPLHF. In DNA form, the CDR3 reads TGTGCCAGCAGCTTGTGGGGCCCCTCCTATAATTCACCCCTCCACTTT.

A word on this clone: The same CDR3 is also encoded by other DNA sequences in this sample. The rearrangement uses TRBV2 and TRBJ2-5; 16 bases line up with TRBD2. Losses at the gene ends were 6 bases for V and 7 bases for J; bases not matched to a gene: 5. Germline V gene data show CDR1 as SNHLY and CDR2 as FYNNEI. The CDR3 has 15 residues. The CDR3 sequence: CASSPGTSGGGTQYF. The CDR3 DNA follows: TGTGCCAGCAGCCCTGGGACTAGCGGGGGGGGGACCCAGTACTTC.